This TCR beta chain was obtained from a study of cytomegalovirus exposure and HLA in healthy donors. Study as a whole: Some 85 million unique TCRs, all from HLA-typed donors, were included in an early release of the data.

In the case of this clone: Its specificity is unknown.

Study-level points and caveats: In a later analysis, compared with equally common non-associated chains, HLA-associated beta chains were more expanded.

Primers included in the PCR were 60 Vbeta and 13 Jbeta primers. Produced via immunoSEQ multiplex PCR; TCRdb's table is partial and in-frame only. This sample carries 150,000 or so clones, approximately 80% of them seen once, and the ten largest clones take about 2.4%. Trimming took 6 bases from V and 1 from J, leaving 12 bases between them. The CDR3 contains 14 residues. Germline CDR1 reads MRHNA; CDR2 reads SNTAGT. This sequence joins TRBV6-4 and TRBJ1-1; D is perhaps TRBD1 (5 bases). The sample comprised PBMCs. The source is a man aged 45-65 years in good health and CMV-seronegative. The CDR3 bases are TGTGCCAGCAGAAATGGACACGAGAACACTGAAGCTTTCTTT. This gives the protein CASRNGHENTEAFF.